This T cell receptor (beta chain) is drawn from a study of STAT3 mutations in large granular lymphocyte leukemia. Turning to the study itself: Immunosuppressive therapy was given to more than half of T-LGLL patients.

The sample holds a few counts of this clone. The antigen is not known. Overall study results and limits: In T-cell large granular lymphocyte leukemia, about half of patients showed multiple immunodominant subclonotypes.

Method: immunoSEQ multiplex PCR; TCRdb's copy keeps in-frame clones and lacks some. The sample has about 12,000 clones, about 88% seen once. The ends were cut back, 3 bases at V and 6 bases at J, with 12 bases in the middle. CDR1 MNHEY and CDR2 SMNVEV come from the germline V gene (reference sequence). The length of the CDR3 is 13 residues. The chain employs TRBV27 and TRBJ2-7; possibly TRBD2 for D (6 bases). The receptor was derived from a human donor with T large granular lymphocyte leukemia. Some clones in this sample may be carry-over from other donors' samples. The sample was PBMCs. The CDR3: CASSLNTGGEQYV. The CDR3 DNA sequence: TGTGCCAGCAGTTTGAATACCGGGGGCGAGCAGTACGTC.